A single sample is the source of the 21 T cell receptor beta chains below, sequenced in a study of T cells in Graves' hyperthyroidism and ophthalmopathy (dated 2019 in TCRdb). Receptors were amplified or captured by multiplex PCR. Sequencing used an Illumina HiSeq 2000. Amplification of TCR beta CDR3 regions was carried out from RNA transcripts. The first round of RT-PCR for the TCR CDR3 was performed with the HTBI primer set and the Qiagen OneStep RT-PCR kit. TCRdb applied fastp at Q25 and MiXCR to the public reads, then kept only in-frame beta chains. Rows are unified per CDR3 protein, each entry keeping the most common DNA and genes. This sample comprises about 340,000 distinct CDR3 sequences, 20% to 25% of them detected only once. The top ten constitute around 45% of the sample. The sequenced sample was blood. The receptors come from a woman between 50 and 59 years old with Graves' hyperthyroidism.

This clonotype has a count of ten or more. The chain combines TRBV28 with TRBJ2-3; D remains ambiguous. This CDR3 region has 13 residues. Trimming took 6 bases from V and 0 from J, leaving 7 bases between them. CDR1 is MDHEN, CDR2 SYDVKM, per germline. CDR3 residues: CASRLTSTDTQYF. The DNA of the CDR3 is TGTGCCAGCAGGCTTACTAGCACAGATACGCAGTATTTT.

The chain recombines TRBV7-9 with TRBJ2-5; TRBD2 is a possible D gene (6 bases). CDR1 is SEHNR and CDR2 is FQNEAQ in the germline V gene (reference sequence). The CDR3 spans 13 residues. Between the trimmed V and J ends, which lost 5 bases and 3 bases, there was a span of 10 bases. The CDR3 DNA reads TGTGCCAGCAGCCGACTAGTCAAAGAGACCCAGTACTTC. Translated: CASSRLVKETQYF.

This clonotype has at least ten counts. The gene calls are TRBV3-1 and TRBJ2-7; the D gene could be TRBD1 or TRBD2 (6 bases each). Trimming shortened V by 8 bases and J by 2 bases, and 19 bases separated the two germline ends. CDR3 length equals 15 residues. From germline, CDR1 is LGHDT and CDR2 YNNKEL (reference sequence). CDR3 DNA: TGTGCCAGCGGAAAAGAGGGGGGTCGGGCCTACGAGCAGTACTTC. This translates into CASGKEGGRAYEQYF.

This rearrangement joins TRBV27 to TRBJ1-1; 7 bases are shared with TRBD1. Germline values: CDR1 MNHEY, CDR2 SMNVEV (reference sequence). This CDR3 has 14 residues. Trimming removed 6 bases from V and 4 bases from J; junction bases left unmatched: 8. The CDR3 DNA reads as TGTGCCAGCAGAGACAGGGACGGGGGCACTGAAGCTTTCTTT. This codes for CASRDRDGGTEAFF.

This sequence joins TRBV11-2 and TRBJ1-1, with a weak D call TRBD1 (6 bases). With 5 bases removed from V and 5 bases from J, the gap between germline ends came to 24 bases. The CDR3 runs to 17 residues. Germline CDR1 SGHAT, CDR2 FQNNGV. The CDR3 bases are TGTGCCAGCAGCCCGACTTCCGGACAGATATTGGGGACTGAAGCTTTCTTT. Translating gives CASSPTSGQILGTEAFF.

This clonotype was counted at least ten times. The CDR3: CASSLEPKPGLVAQDTQYF. The DNA for the CDR3 is TGCGCCAGCAGCTTGGAGCCCAAACCGGGACTAGTGGCTCAGGATACGCAGTATTTT. This rearrangement joins TRBV5-1 to TRBJ2-3, with TRBD2 matching 8 bases. The CDR3 extends over 19 amino acids. The germline gives CDR1 SGHRS, CDR2 YFSETQ. V trimming: 0 bases; J trimming: 6 bases; junction bases outside the gene matches: 18.

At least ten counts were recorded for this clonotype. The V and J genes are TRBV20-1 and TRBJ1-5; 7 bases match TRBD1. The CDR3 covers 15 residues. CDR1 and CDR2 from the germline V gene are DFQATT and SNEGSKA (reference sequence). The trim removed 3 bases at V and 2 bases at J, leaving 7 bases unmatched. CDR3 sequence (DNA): TGCAGTGCTAGTACAGGGGTTCGGGGCAATCAGCCCCAGCATTTT. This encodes CSASTGVRGNQPQHF.

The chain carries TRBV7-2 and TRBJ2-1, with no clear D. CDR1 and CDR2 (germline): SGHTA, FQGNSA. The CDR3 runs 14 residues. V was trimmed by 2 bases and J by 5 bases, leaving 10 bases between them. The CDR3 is CASSLSAPNNEQFF. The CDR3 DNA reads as TGTGCCAGCAGCTTATCCGCGCCAAACAATGAGCAGTTCTTC.

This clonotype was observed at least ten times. Written as DNA, the CDR3 is TGTGCCAGCAGCCAAGGTGTGTCACCCTACGAGCAGTACTTC. Residues: CASSQGVSPYEQYF. The chain links TRBV14 to TRBJ2-7, with unresolved D. Deletions cut 1 base from V and 2 bases from J, with 9 bases between. The CDR3 runs 14 residues. The V gene's germline CDR1 is SGHDN and CDR2 FVKESK.

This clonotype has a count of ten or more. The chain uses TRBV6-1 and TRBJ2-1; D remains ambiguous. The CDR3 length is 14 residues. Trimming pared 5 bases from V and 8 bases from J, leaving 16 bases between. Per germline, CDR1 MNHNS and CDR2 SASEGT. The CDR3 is CASSHQASGDEQFF. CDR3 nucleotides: TGTGCCAGCAGTCATCAGGCGTCCGGAGATGAGCAGTTCTTC.

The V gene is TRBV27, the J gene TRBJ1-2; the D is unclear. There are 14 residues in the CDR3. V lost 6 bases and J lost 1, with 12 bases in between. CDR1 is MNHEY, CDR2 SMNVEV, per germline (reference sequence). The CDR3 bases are TGTGCCAGCAGACCGACGGTTGATAACTATGGCTACACCTTC. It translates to CASRPTVDNYGYTF.

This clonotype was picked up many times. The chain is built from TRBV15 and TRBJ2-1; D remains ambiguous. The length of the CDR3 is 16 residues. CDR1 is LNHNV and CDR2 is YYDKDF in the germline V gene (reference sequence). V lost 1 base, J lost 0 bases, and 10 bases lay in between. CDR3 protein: CATSRGGFRSYNEQFF. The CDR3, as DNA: TGTGCCACCAGCAGAGGTGGCTTTCGCTCCTACAATGAGCAGTTCTTC.

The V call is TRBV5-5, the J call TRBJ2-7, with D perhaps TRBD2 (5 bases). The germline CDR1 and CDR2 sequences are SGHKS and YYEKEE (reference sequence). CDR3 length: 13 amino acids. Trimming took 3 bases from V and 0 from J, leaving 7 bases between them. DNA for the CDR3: TGTGCCAGCAGCTCAACTAGCTCCTACGAGCAGTACTTC. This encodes CASSSTSSYEQYF.

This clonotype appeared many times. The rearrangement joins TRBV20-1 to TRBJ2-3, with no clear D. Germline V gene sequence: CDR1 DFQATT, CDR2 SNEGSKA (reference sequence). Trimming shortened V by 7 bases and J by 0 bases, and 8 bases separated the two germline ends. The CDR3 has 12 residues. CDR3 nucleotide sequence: TGCAGTGGGCACAGTAGCACAGATACGCAGTATTTT. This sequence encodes CSGHSSTDTQYF.

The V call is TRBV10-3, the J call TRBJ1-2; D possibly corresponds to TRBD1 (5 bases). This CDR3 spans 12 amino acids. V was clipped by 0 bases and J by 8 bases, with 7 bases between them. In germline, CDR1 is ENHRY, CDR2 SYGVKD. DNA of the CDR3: TGTGCCATCAGTGAGTCGAGGGACGGCTACACCTTC. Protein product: CAISESRDGYTF.

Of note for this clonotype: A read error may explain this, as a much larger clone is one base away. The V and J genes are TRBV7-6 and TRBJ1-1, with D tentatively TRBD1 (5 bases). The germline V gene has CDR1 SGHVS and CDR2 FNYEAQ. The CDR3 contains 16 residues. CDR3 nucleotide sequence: TGTGCCAACAGCTTAGCTGGGGGGGGAGTGAACACTGAAGCTTTCTTT. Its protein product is CANSLAGGGVNTEAFF.

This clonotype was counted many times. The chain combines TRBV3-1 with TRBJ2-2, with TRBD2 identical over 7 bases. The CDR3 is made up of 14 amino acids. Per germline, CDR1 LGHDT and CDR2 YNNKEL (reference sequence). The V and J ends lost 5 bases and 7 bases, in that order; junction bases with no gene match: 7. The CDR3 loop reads CASSRTSDIGELFF. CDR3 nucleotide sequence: TGTGCCAGCAGCAGAACTAGCGACATCGGGGAGCTGTTTTTT.

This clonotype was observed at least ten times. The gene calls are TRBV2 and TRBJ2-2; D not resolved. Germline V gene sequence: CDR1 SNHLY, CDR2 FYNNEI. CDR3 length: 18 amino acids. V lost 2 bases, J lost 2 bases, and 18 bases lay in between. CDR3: CASSEPARSQSNTGELFF. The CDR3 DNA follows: TGTGCCAGCAGTGAACCCGCAAGAAGCCAAAGTAACACCGGGGAGCTGTTTTTT.

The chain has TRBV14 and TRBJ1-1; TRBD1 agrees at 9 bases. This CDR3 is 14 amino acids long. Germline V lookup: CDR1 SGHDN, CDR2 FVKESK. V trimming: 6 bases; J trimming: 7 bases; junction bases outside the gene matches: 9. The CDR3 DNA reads TGTGCCAGCAGAGGGACAGGGCTAGAAGTTGAAGCTTTCTTT. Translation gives CASRGTGLEVEAFF.

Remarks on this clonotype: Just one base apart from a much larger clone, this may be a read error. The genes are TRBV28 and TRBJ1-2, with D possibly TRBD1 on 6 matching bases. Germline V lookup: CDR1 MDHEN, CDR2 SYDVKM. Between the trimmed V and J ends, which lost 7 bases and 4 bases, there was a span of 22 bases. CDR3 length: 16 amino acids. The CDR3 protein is CASIEGGARFSYGYTF. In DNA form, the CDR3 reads TGTGCCAGCATAGAGGGGGGGGCGAGGTTTAGCTATGGCTACACCTTC.

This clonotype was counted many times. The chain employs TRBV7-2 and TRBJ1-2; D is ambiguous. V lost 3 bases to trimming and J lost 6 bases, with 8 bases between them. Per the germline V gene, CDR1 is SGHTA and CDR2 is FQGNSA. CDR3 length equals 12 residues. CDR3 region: CASSLARNGYTF. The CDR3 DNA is TGTGCCAGCAGCTTGGCTAGAAATGGCTACACCTTC.